This T cell receptor beta chain was retrieved from a study of blood T cell repertoires in COVID-19. Trimming took 0 bases from V and 1 from J, leaving 7 bases between them. The CDR3 covers 14 residues. The V gene's germline CDR1 is SGHRS and CDR2 YFSETQ. Sequencing used immunoSEQ multiplex PCR; TCRdb keeps in-frame clones, though not all of them. The repertoire holds about 190,000 clones, with roughly 89% as singletons. The chain employs TRBV5-1 and TRBJ1-2; D call uncertain. Sequenced input: peripheral blood. This receptor was obtained from a man aged 35 to 55 with acute or convalescent COVID-19. CDR3 loop: CASSLGSFNYGYTF. The CDR3 DNA sequence: TGCGCCAGCAGCTTGGGTAGTTTTAACTATGGCTACACCTTC.